This T cell receptor (beta chain) was captured in a study of T cells of healthy individuals. TCRdb passed the 5' RACE reads through MiXCR, listing each CDR3 protein once. Of approximately 50,000 distinct CDR3 sequences listed, about 15% are singletons. The trim removed 5 bases at V and 5 bases at J, leaving 11 bases unmatched. The CDR3 runs to 15 residues. Germline CDR1 reads SGHTA; CDR2 reads FQGTGA. This clonotype showed up just a few times. This TCR was recovered from a human donor in good health. V usage is TRBV7-3 and J usage is TRBJ2-5; TRBD2 agrees at 7 bases. This CDR3 is CASSLGLVSGETQYF. The CDR3 DNA reads TGTGCCAGCAGCCTCGGACTAGTTAGCGGGGAGACCCAGTACTTC.